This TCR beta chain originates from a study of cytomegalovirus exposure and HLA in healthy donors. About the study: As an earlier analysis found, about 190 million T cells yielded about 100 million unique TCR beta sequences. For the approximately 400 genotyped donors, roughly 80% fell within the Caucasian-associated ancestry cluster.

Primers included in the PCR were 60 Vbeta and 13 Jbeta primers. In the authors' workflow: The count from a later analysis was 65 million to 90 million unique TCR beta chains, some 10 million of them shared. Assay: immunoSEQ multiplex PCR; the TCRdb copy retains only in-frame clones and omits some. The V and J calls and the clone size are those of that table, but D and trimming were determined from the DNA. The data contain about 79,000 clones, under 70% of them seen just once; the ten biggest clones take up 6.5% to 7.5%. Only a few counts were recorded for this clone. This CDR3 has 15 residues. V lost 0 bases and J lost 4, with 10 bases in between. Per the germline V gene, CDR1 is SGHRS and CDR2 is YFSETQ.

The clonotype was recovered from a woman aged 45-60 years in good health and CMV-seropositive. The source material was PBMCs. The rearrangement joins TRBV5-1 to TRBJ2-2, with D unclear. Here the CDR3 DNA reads TGCGCCAGCAGCTTGGTCTCTCTCCCCACCGGGGAGCTGTTTTTT. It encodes CASSLVSLPTGELFF.